The 6 T cell receptor beta chains below were found in one sample sequenced in a study of shared clonotypes between healthy human individuals. Positively selected for CCR7, the CD45RO-negative cells used as naive CD8 cells excluded terminally differentiated effector memory CD45RA+ cells. The table came from immunoSEQ multiplex PCR; TCRdb's copy has only in-frame clones and leaves some out. The table records some 1,900,000 clones, about 95% of them present only once. The sample comprised naive CD8+ T cells sorted from blood. Every receptor here comes from a man aged 18 to 29 in good health.

In its sample, this clone was seen once. V gene TRBV21-1 combines with J gene TRBJ2-7; no DNA check was done on the table's D call, TRBD1. TRBV21-1 has pseudogene status. This CDR3 is 15 amino acids long. The CDR3 region is CASSKGDRGFYEQYF. The CDR3 coding sequence is TGTGCCAGCAGCAAAGGGGACAGGGGGTTCTACGAGCAGTACTTC.

The gene calls are TRBV4-3 and TRBJ1-2; D unclear. Looked up from germline, CDR1 is LGHNA and CDR2 is YSLEER. V was clipped by 4 bases and J by 5 bases, with 14 bases between them. CDR3 length: 14 amino acids. The DNA for the CDR3 is TGCGCCAGCAGCCCTGACCCGGGAGCGTATGGCTACACCTTC. Protein product: CASSPDPGAYGYTF.

The chain uses TRBV5-1 and TRBJ1-2, with D tentatively TRBD1 (5 bases). This CDR3 comprises 13 residues. Germline loops: CDR1 SGHRS, CDR2 YFSETQ. Trimming pared 1 base from V and 6 bases from J, leaving 10 bases between. The CDR3 here is CASSLNGANGYTF. In nucleotides, the CDR3 is TGCGCCAGCAGCTTGAACGGGGCGAATGGCTACACCTTC. Combining the CDR3 with reference TRBV5-1 and TRBJ1-2 gives the whole variable domain KAGVTQTPRYLIKTRGQQVTLSCSPISGHRSVSWYQQTPGQGLQFLFEYFSETQRNKGNFPGRFSGRQFSNSRSEMNVSTLELGDSALYLCASSLNGANGYTFGSGTRLTVV.

This clone came up once. The same CDR3 can be traced to other DNA sequences in this sample. V gene TRBV4-3 combines with J gene TRBJ2-7, with D perhaps being TRBD1 or TRBD2 (6 bases each). This CDR3 has 14 residues. The V gene's germline CDR1 is LGHNA and CDR2 YSLEER. V was pared by 0 bases and J by 4 bases, with 10 bases between. The CDR3: CASSQDEGGYEQYF. The CDR3 DNA follows: TGCGCCAGCAGCCAAGATGAAGGGGGGTACGAGCAGTACTTC.

The chain employs TRBV5-6 and TRBJ1-1; D ambiguous. The germline V gene has CDR1 SGHDT and CDR2 YYEEEE. Trimming removed 1 base from V and 6 bases from J, with 7 bases in between. The CDR3 loop spans 12 amino acids. Here the CDR3 DNA reads TGTGCCAGCAGCTTGTGGCCGGCTGAAGCTTTCTTT. Its translation: CASSLWPAEAFF.

V is TRBV28 and J is TRBJ1-2; the match to TRBD1 covers 7 bases. The CDR3 length is 14 residues. With 4 bases clipped from V and 8 bases from J, the junction kept 10 bases outside the gene matches. Germline V gene data show CDR1 as MDHEN and CDR2 as SYDVKM. CDR3 nucleotides: TGTGCCAGCAGTTACCAAAGGGGGCTGGGAGGCTACACCTTC. Its translation is CASSYQRGLGGYTF.